The next 32 T cell receptor beta chains were all read from a single sample in a study of T cells in Graves' hyperthyroidism and ophthalmopathy. Amplified regions were TCR beta CDR3 sequences from RNA transcripts. When the TCR CDR3 underwent first-round RT-PCR, the HTBI primer set was used. TCRdb re-derived calls from the multiplex PCR reads in MiXCR, one entry per CDR3 protein. The sample carries some 550,000 distinct CDR3 sequences, approximately 16% recorded once. The specimen sequenced was blood. These receptors all stem from a woman in her thirties or forties with Graves' ophthalmopathy.

The chain joins TRBV27 to TRBJ1-2; no clear D gene. Per germline, CDR1 MNHEY and CDR2 SMNVEV (reference sequence). Trimming took 1 base from V and 8 from J, leaving 14 bases between them. This CDR3 has 14 amino acids. The DNA of the CDR3 is TGTGCCAGCAGTTTATATAGGGAAGTCAAAGGCTACACCTTC. As protein: CASSLYREVKGYTF.

This clonotype was observed a handful of times. This chain joins TRBV28 and TRBJ2-5; 9 bases map to TRBD2. The CDR3 length is 15 residues. Germline V gene sequence: CDR1 MDHEN, CDR2 SYDVKM. Losses at the gene ends were 7 bases for V and 1 base for J; bases not matched to a gene: 7. In DNA form, the CDR3 reads TGTGCCAGCACACTAGCGGGTAGACCCCAAGAGACCCAGTACTTC. As protein: CASTLAGRPQETQYF. The whole variable domain, remainder taken from reference TRBV28 and TRBJ2-5, is DVKVTQSSRYLVKRTGEKVFLECVQDMDHENMFWYRQDPGLGLRLIYFSYDVKMKEKGDIPEGYSVSREKKERFSLILESASTNQTSMYLCASTLAGRPQETQYFGPGTRLLVL.

This clonotype was seen many times. This sequence joins TRBV2 and TRBJ2-3; D gene unclear. CDR3 length: 15 residues. CDR1 is SNHLY and CDR2 is FYNNEI in the germline V gene. V shed 4 bases and J shed 5 bases, with 16 bases lying between them. DNA of the CDR3: TGTGCCAGCAGTGTCTTAAAAGGCACCCTAGATACGCAGTATTTT. Its protein product is CASSVLKGTLDTQYF.

This clonotype was detected ten times or more. The rearrangement links TRBV12-3 or TRBV12-4 to TRBJ1-2; tentatively, D is TRBD1 (5 bases). The V end was cut by 6 bases, the J end by 6 bases, with 17 bases between. There are 14 residues in the CDR3. CDR3 in amino acids: CASSPTLGVNGYTF. In DNA form, the CDR3 reads TGTGCCAGCAGCCCCACTTTGGGGGTCAATGGCTACACCTTC.

This clonotype appeared a few times. This rearrangement joins TRBV6-1 to TRBJ2-3, with a possible D match to TRBD2 (5 bases). The V gene's germline CDR1 is MNHNS and CDR2 SASEGT. There are 13 residues in the CDR3. The V gene lost 6 bases and the J gene lost 6 bases, with 13 bases spanning the gap. CDR3 sequence reads: CASRKTPGDTQYF. The CDR3 DNA follows: TGTGCCAGCAGGAAGACCCCGGGGGATACGCAGTATTTT.

This clonotype was detected only a few times. The chain links TRBV5-6 to TRBJ2-5; no clear D. The germline V gene encodes CDR1 SGHDT and CDR2 YYEEEE. Trimming took 0 bases from V and 4 from J, leaving 13 bases between them. This CDR3 has 15 residues. The DNA for the CDR3 is TGTGCCAGCAGCTTGGCTGGGTCTGTCGGAGAGACCCAGTACTTC. Translation gives CASSLAGSVGETQYF.

This clonotype was detected ten times or more. V and J are TRBV28 and TRBJ2-1, with 7 bases that match TRBD2. The trim removed 2 bases at V and 0 bases at J, leaving 1 base unmatched. Germline CDR1 reads MDHEN; CDR2 reads SYDVKM. The CDR3 contains 15 residues. The CDR3 DNA sequence: TGTGCCAGCAGTTTACAGCGGGGCTCCTACAATGAGCAGTTCTTC. This codes for CASSLQRGSYNEQFF.

This clonotype was observed at least ten times. The V gene is TRBV28, the J gene TRBJ2-3, with a possible D match to TRBD1 (6 bases). The CDR3 has 15 residues. Germline V gives CDR1 MDHEN, CDR2 SYDVKM. Between the trimmed V and J ends, which lost 5 bases and 3 bases, there was a span of 15 bases. This CDR3 reads CASSPIQGLTDTQYF. The CDR3 DNA is TGTGCCAGCAGTCCGATACAGGGATTGACAGATACGCAGTATTTT.

The J gene is TRBJ1-2, the V gene TRBV18; TRBD1 agrees at 8 bases. The CDR3 spans 14 residues. CDR1 and CDR2 from the germline V gene are KGHSH and LQKENI. With V trimmed by 3 bases and J by 5 bases, 5 bases remained unmatched. The CDR3 region is CASSPRGLFYGYTF. The CDR3 nucleotides are TGTGCCAGCTCACCCAGGGGGCTCTTTTATGGCTACACCTTC. Full variable domain (remainder filled in from reference TRBV18 and TRBJ1-2): NAGVMQNPRHLVRRRGQEARLRCSPMKGHSHVYWYRQLPEEGLKFMVYLQKENIIDESGMPKERFSAEFPKEGPSILRIQQVVRGDSAAYFCASSPRGLFYGYTFGSGTRLTVV.

This clonotype turned up a few times. The CDR3 DNA follows: TGTGCCAGCAGTTTTCGAGGCGCAGGACAAGAGACCCAGTACTTC. Translated, it gives CASSFRGAGQETQYF. The rearrangement links TRBV28 to TRBJ2-5; D remains ambiguous. CDR3 length: 15 residues. V lost 3 bases and J lost 2, with 13 bases in between. Germline V gives CDR1 MDHEN, CDR2 SYDVKM.

In this sample, this clonotype turned up many times. J is TRBJ2-5 and V is TRBV2, with 8 bases fitting TRBD2. The CDR3 is made up of 12 amino acids. Germline values: CDR1 SNHLY, CDR2 FYNNEI. The V gene end was trimmed by 4 bases and the J gene end by 5 bases; junction bases not matched to a gene: 0. CDR3 sequence reads: CASSGGRETQYF. CDR3 DNA sequence: TGTGCCAGCAGTGGCGGGAGGGAGACCCAGTACTTC.

The chain is built from TRBV2 and TRBJ2-2, with 7 positions matching TRBD1. Per germline, CDR1 SNHLY and CDR2 FYNNEI. V lost 4 bases to trimming and J lost 6 bases; unmatched junction nucleotides: 5. CDR3 length: 14 residues. As DNA, the CDR3 is TGTGCCAGCAGTGTGAATCAGGGGGCCGGGGAGCTGTTTTTT. Its protein product is CASSVNQGAGELFF.

This clonotype came up many times. The rearrangement uses TRBV3-1 and TRBJ2-3, with D perhaps TRBD2 (6 bases). This CDR3 contains 14 residues. V was clipped by 4 bases and J by 4 bases, with 12 bases between them. Per germline, CDR1 LGHDT and CDR2 YNNKEL (reference sequence). DNA for the CDR3: TGTGCCAGCAGCCTCTGGAGGGCGGCAGATACGCAGTATTTT. This encodes CASSLWRAADTQYF.

This rearrangement joins TRBV6-1 to TRBJ1-5; D ambiguous. V lost 0 bases, J lost 9 bases, and 9 bases lay in between. The germline V gene has CDR1 MNHNS and CDR2 SASEGT. This CDR3 is 13 amino acids long. The CDR3 here is CASSEAPSGPQHF. DNA for the CDR3: TGTGCCAGCAGTGAAGCCCCTAGCGGGCCCCAGCATTTT.

This clonotype was picked up many times. The chain is built from TRBV2 and TRBJ1-1; 11 nucleotides agree with TRBD1. V shed 7 bases, J shed 5 bases, and the junction held 6 bases outside the gene matches. The CDR3 sequence is 14 residues long. Germline loops: CDR1 SNHLY, CDR2 FYNNEI. The CDR3 loop is CASTGTGGVTEAFF. In DNA, the CDR3 is TGTGCCAGCACGGGGACAGGGGGAGTGACTGAAGCTTTCTTT.

This clonotype was counted at least ten times. The chain couples TRBV30 to TRBJ2-3; no reliable D call. V lost 3 bases and J lost 8, with 15 bases in between. This CDR3 has 13 amino acids. Germline CDR1 reads GTSNPN; CDR2 reads SVGIG (reference sequence). Here the CDR3 DNA reads TGTGCCTGGAGAGCCCAAAACAAGGGTACGCAGTATTTT. Its translation: CAWRAQNKGTQYF.

This clonotype has a handful of counts. The chain recombines TRBV6-1 with TRBJ1-5, with D possibly matching TRBD1 (6 bases). V lost 5 bases to trimming and J lost 3 bases, with 14 bases between them. Germline V gives CDR1 MNHNS, CDR2 SASEGT. The CDR3 is 15 amino acids. CDR3 region: CASSFLRDTNQPQHF. Written as DNA, the CDR3 is TGTGCCAGCAGTTTTCTCCGGGACACCAATCAGCCCCAGCATTTT.

The chain is built from TRBV5-6 and TRBJ1-6; 7 nucleotides line up with TRBD1. Germline assignment: CDR1 SGHDT and CDR2 YYEEEE. The CDR3 covers 14 residues. V shed 4 bases, J shed 10 bases, and the junction held 8 bases outside the gene matches. Written as DNA, the CDR3 is TGTGCCAGCAGCATCAGACAGGGAGGGTCACCCCTCCACTTT. Encoded protein: CASSIRQGGSPLHF.

In this sample, this clonotype turned up a few times. This chain links TRBV7-9 with TRBJ2-6; 9 bases are a match to TRBD1. The J segment lost 3 bases and the V segment lost 8 bases, leaving 5 bases of the junction unmatched. The germline CDR1 and CDR2 sequences are SEHNR and FQNEAQ (reference sequence). CDR3 size: 15 residues. The CDR3 DNA sequence: TGTGCCAGCGGGACAGGGAGTTTTGGGGCCAACGTCCTGACTTTC. Translating it yields CASGTGSFGANVLTF.

This clonotype was detected many times. The chain joins TRBV2 to TRBJ1-5; 10 bases align to TRBD1. The CDR3 has 15 amino acids. Germline V gives CDR1 SNHLY, CDR2 FYNNEI. V gave up 4 bases and J gave up 2 bases; unmatched junction bases: 2. The CDR3 sequence: CASSGGTGGNQPQHF. In DNA, the CDR3 is TGTGCCAGCAGTGGAGGGACAGGGGGCAATCAGCCCCAGCATTTT.

This clonotype was detected many times. The J gene is TRBJ2-7, the V gene TRBV2; no clear D gene. The CDR3 has 13 residues. Trimming took off 7 bases at V and 1 base at J, with 11 bases between the two ends. Looked up from germline, CDR1 is SNHLY and CDR2 is FYNNEI. DNA for the CDR3: TGTGCCAGCACCGGACGGCAATCCTACGAGCAGTACTTC. Translation: CASTGRQSYEQYF.

This clonotype was picked up many times. The J gene is TRBJ1-5, the V gene TRBV6-2 or TRBV6-3, with 8 positions matching TRBD1. J was trimmed by 3 bases and V by 2 bases; bases with no gene match: 15. Germline V gene sequence: CDR1 MNHEY, CDR2 SVGEGT. The CDR3 is made up of 19 amino acids. The CDR3 bases are TGTGCCAGCAGTTACCCCTCAAGGGCCGCAGGGGGCTACAATCAGCCCCAGCATTTT. Translated: CASSYPSRAAGGYNQPQHF.

The V gene is TRBV4-1, the J gene TRBJ2-7, with D unclear. CDR1 and CDR2 (germline): MGHRA, YSYEKL. The CDR3 is 13 residues long. Trimming shortened V by 0 bases and J by 3 bases, and 6 bases separated the two germline ends. The CDR3 sequence is CASSQDQFYEQYF. CDR3 coding DNA: TGCGCCAGCAGCCAAGACCAGTTCTACGAGCAGTACTTC.

CDR3 residues: CASSQSGTPQHF. The CDR3 bases are TGTGCCAGCAGCCAATCAGGGACACCCCAGCATTTT. V gene TRBV16 combines with J gene TRBJ1-5; a possible D gene is TRBD1 (6 bases). The CDR3 spans 12 residues. Between the trimmed V and J ends, which lost 0 bases and 10 bases, there was a span of 7 bases. The V gene's germline CDR1 is KGHSY and CDR2 FQNENV.

The chain has TRBV7-2 and TRBJ1-5; D is ambiguous. There are 13 residues in the CDR3. V was shortened by 2 bases and J by 4 bases, with 6 bases between the two germline ends. Germline CDR1 SGHTA, CDR2 FQGNSA. The CDR3 here is CASSLLANQPQHF. The CDR3 nucleotides read TGTGCCAGCAGCTTATTAGCGAATCAGCCCCAGCATTTT. The full variable domain, completed using reference TRBV7-2 and TRBJ1-5, is GAGVSQSPSNKVTEKGKDVELRCDPISGHTALYWYRQSLGQGLEFLIYFQGNSAPDKSGLPSDRFSAERTGGSVSTLTIQRTQQEDSAVYLCASSLLANQPQHFGDGTRLSIL.

This chain links TRBV5-5 with TRBJ2-2, with D perhaps TRBD1 (6 bases). V lost 7 bases, J lost 0 bases, and 13 bases lay in between. The V gene's germline CDR1 is SGHKS and CDR2 YYEKEE (reference sequence). CDR3 length: 15 residues. DNA for the CDR3: TGTGCCAGCCTGGGACACCCTACGAACACCGGGGAGCTGTTTTTT. Its protein product is CASLGHPTNTGELFF.

The chain links TRBV14 to TRBJ2-7, with D perhaps TRBD2 (6 bases). CDR3 length: 15 amino acids. V was shortened by 5 bases and J by 2 bases, with 16 bases between the two germline ends. Looked up from germline, CDR1 is SGHDN and CDR2 is FVKESK. The CDR3 is CASSFSIGGPYEQYF. The CDR3 nucleotides are TGTGCCAGCAGCTTTAGCATCGGGGGTCCCTACGAGCAGTACTTC.

This clonotype was counted only a few times. The chain carries TRBV2 and TRBJ2-1; 14 nucleotides align to TRBD2. The trim removed 5 bases at V and 11 bases at J, leaving 8 bases unmatched. The CDR3 runs to 15 residues. Germline CDR1 SNHLY, CDR2 FYNNEI. This CDR3 reads CASSPGTSGSNQQFF. DNA of the CDR3: TGTGCCAGCAGTCCCGGGACTAGCGGGAGTAATCAGCAGTTCTTC.

The genes are TRBV20-1 and TRBJ2-4, with D perhaps TRBD1 or TRBD2 (5 bases each). Germline CDR1 reads DFQATT; CDR2 reads SNEGSKA (reference sequence). This CDR3 spans 15 amino acids. V dropped 0 bases and J dropped 5 bases, with 14 bases sitting between them. The CDR3 DNA reads TGCAGTGCTAGAGACCCGGGGCGCCAGGAAAACATTCAGTACTTC. Residues: CSARDPGRQENIQYF.

This clonotype turned up a few times. This chain links TRBV6-1 with TRBJ1-1, with D possibly being TRBD1 (5 bases). V lost 2 bases and J lost 8, with 15 bases in between. Germline CDR1 MNHNS, CDR2 SASEGT. This CDR3 contains 14 residues. The CDR3 loop reads CASSELGTGSEAFF. CDR3 in DNA: TGTGCCAGCAGTGAATTGGGGACGGGATCGGAAGCTTTCTTT.

Ten or more counts support this clonotype. The chain carries TRBV6-1 and TRBJ1-5, with no clear D. Germline V gives CDR1 MNHNS, CDR2 SASEGT. The CDR3 length is 14 residues. V lost 2 bases and J 6 bases, leaving 11 bases between the germline ends. CDR3 residues: CASSEMTLGQPQHF. CDR3 coding DNA: TGTGCCAGCAGTGAAATGACGTTGGGTCAGCCCCAGCATTTT.

Many counts were recorded for this clonotype. V and J are TRBV29-1 and TRBJ2-5; 10 positions agree with TRBD2. CDR1 SQVTM and CDR2 ANQGSEA come from the germline V gene. V lost 1 base to trimming and J lost 3 bases; unmatched junction nucleotides: 8. This CDR3 is 16 amino acids long. CDR3 amino acids: CSVEGPGLAAEETQYF. In nucleotides, the CDR3 is TGCAGCGTTGAAGGTCCCGGACTAGCGGCCGAAGAGACCCAGTACTTC.